This TCR beta chain emerged from a study of cytomegalovirus exposure and HLA in healthy donors. Study-level findings and limits: Earlier findings revealed that most TCR beta V segments proved productive either about 90% or about 30% of the time. A later analysis appeared to link common viral pathogens to several of the most significant clusters. In a later analysis, at a false discovery rate of 0.05, roughly 17,000 TCR beta sequences were associated with HLA alleles. Rarity characterized most TCR sequences, yet some public TCRs appeared in many donors.

PCR primers comprised 60 Vbeta and 13 Jbeta primers. Repertoires were generated with immunoSEQ multiplex PCR, while TCRdb's copy carries only in-frame clones and drops some. The data contain 100,000 to 150,000 clones, more than 70% of them singletons. The V gene lost 4 bases and the J gene lost 6 bases, with 16 bases spanning the gap. Germline CDR1 MGHRA, CDR2 YSYEKL. The CDR3 runs 15 residues. About this clone: Its specificity is unknown.

V usage is TRBV4-1 and J usage is TRBJ2-1; D is unresolved. This TCR came from a human donor in good health. The sequenced sample was PBMCs. The CDR3 loop reads CASSLLGRIGNEQFF. For the CDR3, the DNA is TGCGCCAGCAGCCTCCTGGGCAGGATTGGCAATGAGCAGTTCTTC.